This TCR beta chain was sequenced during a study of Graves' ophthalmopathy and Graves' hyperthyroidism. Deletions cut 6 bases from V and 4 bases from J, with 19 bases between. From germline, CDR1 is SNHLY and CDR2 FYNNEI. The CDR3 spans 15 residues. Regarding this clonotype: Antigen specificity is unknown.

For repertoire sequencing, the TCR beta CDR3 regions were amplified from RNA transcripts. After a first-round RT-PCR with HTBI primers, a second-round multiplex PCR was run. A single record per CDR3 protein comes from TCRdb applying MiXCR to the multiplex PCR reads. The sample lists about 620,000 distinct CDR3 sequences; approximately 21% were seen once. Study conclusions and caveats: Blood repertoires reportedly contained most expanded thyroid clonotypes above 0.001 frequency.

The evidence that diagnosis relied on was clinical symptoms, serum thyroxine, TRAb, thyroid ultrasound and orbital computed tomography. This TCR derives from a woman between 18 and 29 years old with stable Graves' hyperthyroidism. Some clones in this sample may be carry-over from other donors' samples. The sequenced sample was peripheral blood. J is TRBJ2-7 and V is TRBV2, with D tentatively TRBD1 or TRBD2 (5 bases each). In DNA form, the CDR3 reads TGTGCCAGCAGAGCGAGGGGCCTTTCTGAATACGAGCAGTACTTC. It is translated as CASRARGLSEYEQYF.